This T cell receptor beta chain was captured by sequencing in a study of cytomegalovirus exposure and HLA in healthy donors. Samples came from healthy bone marrow donors. Regarding the study as a whole: In a later analysis, TCR beta V- and J-gene trimming showed a link to a missense DCLRE1C variant. Some segments of the V type, notably TRBV6-2 and TRBV6-3, were excluded as indistinguishable.

A multiplex PCR was run with 60 Vbeta primers and 13 Jbeta primers. The data were produced by immunoSEQ multiplex PCR, yet TCRdb's version contains in-frame clones alone and is incomplete. The data show 200,000 or so clones, over 70% seen once. On this clone: Antigen unknown.

Trimming stripped 4 bases from V and 2 bases from J, with 8 bases between. The CDR3 is made up of 13 amino acids. Looked up from germline, CDR1 is ENHRY and CDR2 is SYGVKD. This chain uses TRBV10-3 with TRBJ1-2; maybe TRBD1 (6 bases). This TCR was sampled from a man under 40 in good health and CMV-seronegative. Sequenced sample: PBMCs. This chain's CDR3 is CAISGQVNYGYTF. The CDR3 bases are TGTGCCATCAGTGGACAGGTGAACTATGGCTACACCTTC.